Included here is one T cell receptor beta chain sequence, with context. Its antigen is as yet unknown. This sample stems from a study of T-cell reconstitution after alpha-beta-depleted transplantation in children. Unique molecular identifiers were incorporated during preparation of the TCRbeta library. Via MiXCR, TCRdb re-called the PCR reads, giving one row per CDR3 protein. The data contain 500,000 to 650,000 distinct CDR3 sequences, approximately 12% of them singletons. Unmatched junction bases numbered 8, after V lost 2 bases and J lost 3 bases. CDR1 DFQATT and CDR2 SNEGSKA come from the germline V gene (reference sequence). This CDR3 has 18 residues. Overall study results and limits: Alpha-beta T cells about two months after transplant reportedly derived from several hundred expanded graft clones. From surviving recipient T cells and thymic progenitors came the high day-60 TCRbeta diversity observed in some patients.

The source was PBMCs, mostly from graft donor cells, collected 360 days after TCRalphabeta/CD19-depleted stem cell transplant. The rearrangement links TRBV20-1 to TRBJ2-2; 14 nucleotides line up with TRBD2. The receptor comes from a male patient aged 10 to 17 who had a stem cell transplant for acute myeloid leukemia, so the T cells may come from the graft donor. For the CDR3, the DNA is TGCAGTGCTAGAAAAGGACTAGCGGGAGGATGGTACACCGGGGAGCTGTTTTTT. Translated: CSARKGLAGGWYTGELFF.